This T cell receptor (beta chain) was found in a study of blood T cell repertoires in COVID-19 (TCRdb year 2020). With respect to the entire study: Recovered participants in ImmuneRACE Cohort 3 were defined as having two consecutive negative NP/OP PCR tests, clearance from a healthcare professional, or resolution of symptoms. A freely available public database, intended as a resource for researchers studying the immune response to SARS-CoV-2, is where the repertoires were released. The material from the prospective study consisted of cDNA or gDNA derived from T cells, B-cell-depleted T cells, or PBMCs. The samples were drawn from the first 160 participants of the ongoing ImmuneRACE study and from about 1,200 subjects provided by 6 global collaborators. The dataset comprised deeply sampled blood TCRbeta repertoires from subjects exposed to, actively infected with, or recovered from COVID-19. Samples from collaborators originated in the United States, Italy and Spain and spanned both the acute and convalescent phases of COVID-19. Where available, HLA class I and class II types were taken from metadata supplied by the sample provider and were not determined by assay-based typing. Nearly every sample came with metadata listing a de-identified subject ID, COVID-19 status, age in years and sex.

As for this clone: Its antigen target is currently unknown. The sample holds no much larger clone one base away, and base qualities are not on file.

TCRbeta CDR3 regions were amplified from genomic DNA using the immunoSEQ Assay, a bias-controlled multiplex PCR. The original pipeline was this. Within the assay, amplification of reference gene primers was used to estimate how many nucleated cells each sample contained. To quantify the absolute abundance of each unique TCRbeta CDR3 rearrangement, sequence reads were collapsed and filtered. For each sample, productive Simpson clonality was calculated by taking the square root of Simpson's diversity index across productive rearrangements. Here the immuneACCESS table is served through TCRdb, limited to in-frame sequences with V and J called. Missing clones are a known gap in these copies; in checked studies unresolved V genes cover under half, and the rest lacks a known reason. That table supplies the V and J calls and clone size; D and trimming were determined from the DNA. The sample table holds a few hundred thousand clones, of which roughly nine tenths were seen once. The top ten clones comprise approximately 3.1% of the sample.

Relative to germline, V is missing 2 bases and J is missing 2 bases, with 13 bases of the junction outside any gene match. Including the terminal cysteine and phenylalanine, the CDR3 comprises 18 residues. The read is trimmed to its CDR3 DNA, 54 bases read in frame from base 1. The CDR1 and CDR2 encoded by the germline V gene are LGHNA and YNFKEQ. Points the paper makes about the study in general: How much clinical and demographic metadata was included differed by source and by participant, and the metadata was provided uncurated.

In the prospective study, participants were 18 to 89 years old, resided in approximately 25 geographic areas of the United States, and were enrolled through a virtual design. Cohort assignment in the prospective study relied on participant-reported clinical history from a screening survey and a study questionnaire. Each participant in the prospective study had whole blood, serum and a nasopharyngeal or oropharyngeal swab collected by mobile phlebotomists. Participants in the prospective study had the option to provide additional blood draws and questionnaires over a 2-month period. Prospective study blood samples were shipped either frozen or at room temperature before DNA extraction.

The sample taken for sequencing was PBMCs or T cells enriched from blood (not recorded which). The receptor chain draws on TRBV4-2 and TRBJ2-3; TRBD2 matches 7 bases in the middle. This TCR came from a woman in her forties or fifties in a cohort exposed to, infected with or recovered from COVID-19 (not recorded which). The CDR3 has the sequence CASSQLNLGAGITDTQYF. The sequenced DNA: TGTGCCAGCAGCCAACTCAACCTAGGAGCGGGGATCACAGATACGCAGTATTTT.